This TCR beta chain was documented in a study of T cells after yellow fever vaccination. The CDR3 has 17 residues. CDR1 is LGHNT and CDR2 is FRNRAP in the germline V gene. Trimming removed 6 bases at V and 5 bases at J, with 25 bases between. TCRdb reprocessed the 5' RACE reads with MiXCR, giving one entry per CDR3 protein. The repertoire holds 100,000 to 150,000 distinct CDR3 sequences, with under 8% as singletons. This clonotype was detected many times. The source is a man younger than 30 who received the YFV17D yellow fever vaccine. The V and J genes are TRBV12-5 and TRBJ2-5; tentatively, D is TRBD1 or TRBD2 (5 bases each). This specimen consisted of CD4+ T cells sorted from PBMCs, obtained less than 11 days after the first yellow fever vaccination. The CDR3: CASGQSTPFRGSETQYF. The DNA of the CDR3 is TGTGCTAGTGGCCAAAGCACTCCATTCCGGGGCTCGGAGACCCAGTACTTC. The whole variable domain, filled in from reference TRBV12-5 and TRBJ2-5, reads DARVTQTPRHKVTEMGQEVTMRCQPILGHNTVFWYRQTMMQGLELLAYFRNRAPLDDSGMPKDRFSAEMPDATLATLKIQPSEPRDSAVYFCASGQSTPFRGSETQYFGPGTRLLVL.